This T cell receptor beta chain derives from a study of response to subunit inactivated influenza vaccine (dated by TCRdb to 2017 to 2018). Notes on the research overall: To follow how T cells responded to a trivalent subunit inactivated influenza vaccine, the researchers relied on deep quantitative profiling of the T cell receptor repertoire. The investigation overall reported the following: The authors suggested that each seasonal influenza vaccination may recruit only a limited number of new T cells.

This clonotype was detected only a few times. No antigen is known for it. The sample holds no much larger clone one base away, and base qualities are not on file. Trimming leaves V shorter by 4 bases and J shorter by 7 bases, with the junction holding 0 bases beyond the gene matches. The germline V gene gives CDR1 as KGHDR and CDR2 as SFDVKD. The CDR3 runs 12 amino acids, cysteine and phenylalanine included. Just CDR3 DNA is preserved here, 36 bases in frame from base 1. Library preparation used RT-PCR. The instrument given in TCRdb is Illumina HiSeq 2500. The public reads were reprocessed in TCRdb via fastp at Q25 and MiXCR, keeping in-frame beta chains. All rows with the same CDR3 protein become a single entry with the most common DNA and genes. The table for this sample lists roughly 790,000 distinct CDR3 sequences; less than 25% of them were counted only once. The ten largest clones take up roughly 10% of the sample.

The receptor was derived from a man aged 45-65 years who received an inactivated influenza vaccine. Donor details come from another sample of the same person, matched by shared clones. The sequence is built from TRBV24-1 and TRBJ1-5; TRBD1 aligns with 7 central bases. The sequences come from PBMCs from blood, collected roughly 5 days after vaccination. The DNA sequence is TGTGCCACCAGTGAGACAGGGCAGCCCCAGCATTTT. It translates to CATSETGQPQHF.